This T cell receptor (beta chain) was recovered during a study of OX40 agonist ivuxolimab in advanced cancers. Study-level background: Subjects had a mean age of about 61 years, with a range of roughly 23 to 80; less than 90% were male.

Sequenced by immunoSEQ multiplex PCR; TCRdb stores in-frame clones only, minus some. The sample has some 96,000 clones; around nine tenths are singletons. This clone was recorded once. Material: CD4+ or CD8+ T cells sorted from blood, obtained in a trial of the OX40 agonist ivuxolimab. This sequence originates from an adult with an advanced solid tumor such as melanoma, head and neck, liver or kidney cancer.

In DNA, the CDR3 is TGTGCCAGCAGCCTTATGCACGGGGAGCTGTTTTTT. Translated, it gives CASSLMHGELFF. This rearrangement joins TRBV9 to TRBJ2-2, with no clear D. The germline V gene has CDR1 SGDLS and CDR2 YYNGEE. The CDR3 loop spans 12 amino acids. V lost 4 bases, J lost 7 bases, and 8 bases lay in between.